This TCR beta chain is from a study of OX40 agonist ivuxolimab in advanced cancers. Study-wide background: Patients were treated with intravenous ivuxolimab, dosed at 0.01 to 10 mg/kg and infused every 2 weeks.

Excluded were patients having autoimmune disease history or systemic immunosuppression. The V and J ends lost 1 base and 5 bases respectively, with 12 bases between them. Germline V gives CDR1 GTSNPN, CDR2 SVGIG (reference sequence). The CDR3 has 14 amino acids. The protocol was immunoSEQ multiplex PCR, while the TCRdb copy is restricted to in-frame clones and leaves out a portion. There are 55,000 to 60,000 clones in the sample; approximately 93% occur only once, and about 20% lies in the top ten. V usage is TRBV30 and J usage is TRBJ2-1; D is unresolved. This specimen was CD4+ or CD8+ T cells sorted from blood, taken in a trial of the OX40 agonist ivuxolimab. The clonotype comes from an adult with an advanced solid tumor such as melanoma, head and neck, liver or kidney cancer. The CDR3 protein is CAWSALRLNNEQFF. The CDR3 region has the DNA TGTGCCTGGAGTGCTCTCCGACTTAACAATGAGCAGTTCTTC.